The rows below give T cell receptor beta chains drawn from one sample of a study of response to subunit inactivated influenza vaccine. TCRdb re-called the RT-PCR reads with MiXCR, one entry per CDR3 protein. The data hold 860,000 or so distinct CDR3 sequences, with about 20% observed a single time. This specimen consisted of PBMCs from blood, obtained less than 6 days after vaccination. These TCRs come from a man between 45 and 60 years old who received an inactivated influenza vaccine. Both conserved end residues are part of each CDR3. Each record gives: V gene, clone size, J gene, D gene, CDR3 DNA, CDR3 protein. D genes are given only for firm matches. Size is stated for part of the rows, as once, few or many counts, or as a class when the clone is expanded.

TRBV7-2	many	TRBJ2-1	-	TGTGCCAGCAGCTTAAATCTTGCGGGTGAGCAGTTCTTC	CASSLNLAGEQFF
TRBV9	few	TRBJ2-5	TRBD2	TGTGCCAGCAGCTTGACTAGCGGGAGAGAGACCCAGTACTTC	CASSLTSGRETQYF
TRBV29-1	few	TRBJ2-3	-	TGCAGCGTCGGACGTAGAGATACGCAGTATTTT	CSVGRRDTQYF
TRBV20-1	-	TRBJ2-3	TRBD2	TGCAGTGCTAGTCGACTAGCGTTAGCGACAGATACGCAGTATTTT	CSASRLALATDTQYF
TRBV2	-	TRBJ2-1	-	TGTGCCAGCAGCATGAACGGGCAGAAGCAGTTCTTC	CASSMNGQKQFF
TRBV4-3	-	TRBJ1-4	-	TGCGCCAGCAGCCAAGATTGGAGAGGTGGGGATGAAAAACTGTTTTTT	CASSQDWRGGDEKLFF
TRBV20-1	-	TRBJ2-3	-	TGCAGTGCTAACTGGGGCACAGATACGCAGTATTTT	CSANWGTDTQYF
TRBV5-1	many	TRBJ2-1	TRBD2	TGCGCCAGCAGCTTGTACACCTCTAGCGGGGGTTACAATGAGCAGTTCTTC	CASSLYTSSGGYNEQFF
TRBV12-3/TRBV12-4	-	TRBJ2-5	TRBD1	TGTGCCAGCTGTGGGACAGGGGGTGGAGAGACCCAGTACTTC	CASCGTGGGETQYF
TRBV20-1	-	TRBJ2-1	TRBD2	TGCAGTGCTAGTAGCCGGGAGGGACTCTCCAATGAGCAGTTCTTC	CSASSREGLSNEQFF
TRBV20-1	-	TRBJ2-7	-	TGCAGTGCTAGACGGGACACCTACGAGCAGTACTTC	CSARRDTYEQYF
TRBV10-3	few	TRBJ1-4	TRBD1	TGTGCCACGTCGGGACAGGGTAATGAAAAACTGTTTTTT	CATSGQGNEKLFF
TRBV6-6	few	TRBJ2-7	-	TGTGCCAGCAGATCCGGGGTTAAGCAGTACTTC	CASRSGVKQYF
TRBV6-1	-	TRBJ1-6	-	TGTGCCAGCACCACGGGGCATCATAATTCACCCCTCCACTTT	CASTTGHHNSPLHF
TRBV20-1	-	TRBJ2-1	-	TGCAGTGCTAGAGTAAGTTTCGATGAGCAGTTCTTC	CSARVSFDEQFF